This TCR beta chain appears in the sequencing data of a study of early T cells in non-severe SARS-CoV-2 infection. Study summary: The chains were unpaired, and the sequenced material was bulk RNA from unsorted whole blood.

Individual cDNA molecules received unique molecular identifiers. TCRdb itself ran the 5' RACE reads through MiXCR, one entry per CDR3 protein. The table records around 56,000 distinct CDR3 sequences, over 10% of them present only once. This clonotype came up a few times. Its antigen is undetermined. Study-level results: There was a bias toward anti-spike CD8 responses in VDJdb matching, which missed private and CD4 specificities.

With V trimmed by 3 bases and J by 7 bases, 5 bases remained unmatched. This CDR3 is built from 14 residues. Germline CDR1 reads KGHDR; CDR2 reads SFDVKD. This chain joins TRBV24-1 and TRBJ1-5; 7 bases agree with TRBD1. The material was whole blood, obtained at baseline. The sequence derives from an adult who was a healthcare worker with PCR-confirmed SARS-CoV-2 infection or an uninfected control (not recorded which). CDR3 nucleotide sequence: TGTGCCACCAGTGATCCTACAGGGGACCAGCCCCAGCATTTT. This codes for CATSDPTGDQPQHF.